This T cell receptor (beta chain) was captured in a study of shared clonotypes between healthy human individuals. Turning to the study itself: Plates per donor: three CD4 naive, three CD4 memory, two CD8 naive, one CD8 memory. Whole-study results and caveats: Of the naive CD4 clonotypes, around 4.7% were shared across four donors.

Worth noting for this clone: Its specificity is not known.

CD45RO-negative, CCR7-positively selected cells formed the naive CD8 fraction, excluding terminally differentiated effector memory CD45RA+ cells. Adult Caucasians living in Nashville, Tennessee made up all of the donors. V was shortened by 6 bases and J by 2 bases, with 16 bases between the two germline ends. The CDR3 is 15 amino acids. The germline CDR1 and CDR2 sequences are LNHNV and YYDKDF (reference sequence). It was 150 to 200 ng DNA, about 30,000 T cell genomes, that sorted-subset replicate PCRs used. Data came from immunoSEQ multiplex PCR; TCRdb stores just in-frame clones and leaves some out. The data contain 550,000 to 750,000 clones, around 95% of them seen just once; the ten biggest clones take up around 0.097%.

The chain recombines TRBV15 with TRBJ1-1; D unresolved. The specimen was naive CD8+ T cells sorted from blood. The clonotype comes from a woman aged 30 to 39 in good health. CDR3 amino acids: CATSTSPAGNTEAFF. In DNA form, the CDR3 reads TGTGCCACCAGTACCTCCCCCGCGGGAAACACTGAAGCTTTCTTT.